A selection of T cell receptor beta chains follows, all from one sample in a study of blood T cells in healthy people across ages. TCRdb ran MiXCR on the 5' RACE reads and lists one entry per CDR3 protein. The profile shows 550,000 to 700,000 distinct CDR3 sequences, roughly a quarter of them singletons. Sequencing input: blood. These receptor sequences come from a woman in her seventies in good health. Each CDR3 is given with its conserved first and last residue. D genes are given only for firm matches. A clone size is listed for some rows: how often the clone was seen (once, few, many), or a class if it is expanded.

>TRBV5-5|-|-|TRBJ1-5
CASSQSAGSNQPQHF
TGTGCCAGCAGCCAGAGCGCGGGGAGCAATCAGCCCCAGCATTTT
>TRBV11-2|-|-|TRBJ1-2
CASSLVEGGWAGYTF
TGTGCCAGCAGCTTAGTAGAGGGGGGCTGGGCTGGCTACACCTTC
>TRBV5-1|few|TRBD1|TRBJ1-4
CASSLSGGASEKLFF
TGCGCCAGCAGCCTCTCAGGGGGCGCGAGTGAAAAACTGTTTTTT
>TRBV10-3|-|-|TRBJ2-5
CAISESNGQETQYF
TGTGCCATCAGTGAGTCGAACGGCCAAGAGACCCAGTACTTC
>TRBV7-9|once|-|TRBJ2-3
CASSFPGSTDTQYF
TGTGCCAGCAGCTTTCCGGGGAGCACAGATACGCAGTATTTT
>TRBV2|-|-|TRBJ2-7
CATAAYEQYF
TGTGCCACCGCGGCCTACGAGCAGTACTTC
>TRBV20-1|few|-|TRBJ2-6
CSARGGYGANVLTF
TGCAGTGCTAGAGGCGGGTACGGGGCCAACGTCCTGACTTTC
>TRBV19|few|-|TRBJ2-3
CASSSGATDTQYF
TGTGCCAGTAGCAGCGGTGCCACAGATACGCAGTATTTT
>TRBV29-1|-|TRBD2|TRBJ2-3
CSVAGLARTDTQYF
TGCAGCGTTGCCGGACTAGCCCGCACAGATACGCAGTATTTT
>TRBV29-1|few|-|TRBJ2-7
CSVEDRGREQYF
TGCAGCGTTGAAGACAGGGGCCGCGAGCAGTACTTC
>TRBV4-3|-|-|TRBJ2-1
CASSGQSYNEQFF
TGCGCCAGCAGCGGACAGAGCTACAATGAGCAGTTCTTC
>TRBV6-2/TRBV6-3|few|TRBD2|TRBJ2-7
CASSHERGSSYEQYF
TGTGCCAGCAGTCACGAGCGGGGTAGCTCCTACGAGCAGTACTTC
>TRBV20-1|-|-|TRBJ1-2
CSASRTSYGYTF
TGCAGTGCTAGTAGGACTTCCTATGGCTACACCTTC
>TRBV5-1|-|TRBD1|TRBJ1-1
CASSRGTGGTSTEAFF
TGCGCCAGCAGCCGCGGGACAGGGGGCACGAGCACTGAAGCTTTCTTT
>TRBV28|-|-|TRBJ2-5
CASSRDLGGGRLETQYF
TGTGCCAGCAGCCGCGATCTTGGAGGGGGTCGTTTGGAGACCCAGTACTTC
>TRBV29-1|-|TRBD2|TRBJ2-1
CSAKTSGVWIDNEQFF
TGCAGCGCAAAGACTAGCGGCGTTTGGATAGACAATGAGCAGTTCTTC
>TRBV13|few|-|TRBJ1-1
CASSLGQGTVNTEAFF
TGTGCCAGCAGCTTAGGACAGGGAACAGTGAACACTGAAGCTTTCTTT
>TRBV5-1|-|-|TRBJ1-1
CASRALGGNTEAFF
TGCGCCAGCAGAGCTTTGGGAGGGAACACTGAAGCTTTCTTT
>TRBV10-3|-|TRBD2|TRBJ2-2
CAISASGGATGELFF
TGTGCCATCAGTGCTAGCGGGGGGGCCACCGGGGAGCTGTTTTTT
>TRBV6-5|-|-|TRBJ1-1
CASRAQRFGTEAFF
TGTGCCAGCAGGGCACAGAGATTTGGCACTGAAGCTTTCTTT
>TRBV18|-|TRBD1|TRBJ2-7
CASSGDRGNEQYF
TGTGCCAGCTCTGGGGACAGGGGAAACGAGCAGTACTTC
>TRBV4-3|many|-|TRBJ2-5
CASSQDPGGDGETQYF
TGCGCCAGCAGCCAAGATCCTGGGGGAGATGGAGAGACCCAGTACTTC
>TRBV7-2|few|TRBD1|TRBJ2-7
CASSYSGTGAYEQYF
TGTGCCAGCAGCTACTCCGGGACAGGAGCCTACGAGCAGTACTTC
>TRBV25-1|few|-|TRBJ2-5
CASSTGLSARETQYF
TGTGCCAGCAGCACCGGGCTCTCCGCCCGGGAGACCCAGTACTTC
>TRBV11-2|-|-|TRBJ1-2
CASSYGPLNGYTF
TGTGCCAGCAGCTATGGCCCCTTGAATGGCTACACCTTC
>TRBV7-2|-|TRBD2|TRBJ2-5
CASSLVGLALGTQYF
TGTGCCAGCAGCTTAGTGGGACTAGCCTTGGGGACCCAGTACTTC
>TRBV6-2/TRBV6-3|few|-|TRBJ2-5
CASSYRDNQETQYF
TGTGCCAGCAGTTACCGGGACAACCAAGAGACCCAGTACTTC
>TRBV20-1|few|-|TRBJ2-7
CSESPCSEQYF
TGCAGTGAATCCCCCTGTAGCGAGCAGTACTTC
>TRBV7-9|-|TRBD1|TRBJ1-3
CASSRTGDGNTIYF
TGTGCCAGCAGCCGTACAGGGGATGGAAACACCATATATTTT